The 12 T cell receptor beta chains below were found in one sample sequenced in a study of OX40 agonist ivuxolimab in advanced cancers. Method: immunoSEQ multiplex PCR; TCRdb's copy keeps in-frame clones and lacks some. The top ten hold roughly 7.3% of the sample, which has about 83,000 clones, around 85% seen once. The sample consisted of CD4+ or CD8+ T cells sorted from blood, taken in a trial of the OX40 agonist ivuxolimab. Receptors were obtained from an adult with an advanced solid tumor such as melanoma, head and neck, liver or kidney cancer.

V and J are TRBV4-3 and TRBJ2-7; D remains ambiguous. Trimming cost V 0 bases and J 0 bases, with 9 bases left between them. The germline gives CDR1 LGHNA, CDR2 YSLEER. This CDR3 has 15 amino acids. The CDR3 region is CASSQDGSASYEQYF. CDR3 nucleotides: TGCGCCAGCAGCCAAGATGGGTCGGCCTCCTACGAGCAGTACTTC.

The chain links TRBV5-1 to TRBJ1-5; unclear D gene. Germline CDR1 is SGHRS and CDR2 is YFSETQ. The CDR3 covers 14 residues. Trimming left V 2 bases short and J 0 bases short, with 6 bases between. The CDR3: CASSLGLSNQPQHF. Written as DNA, the CDR3 is TGCGCCAGCAGCTTAGGCCTTAGCAATCAGCCCCAGCATTTT.

The J gene is TRBJ2-7, the V gene TRBV6-5; D uncertain. This CDR3 spans 14 amino acids. Germline CDR1 and CDR2: MNHEY and SVGAGI. Trimming took 4 bases from V and 11 from J, leaving 21 bases between them. This CDR3 reads CASSSSASSLYEYF. The CDR3 region has the DNA TGTGCCAGCAGTTCGTCGGCTAGTTCCCTTTACGAGTACTTC.

The chain carries TRBV2 and TRBJ2-5; 10 bases agree with TRBD2. This CDR3 spans 15 amino acids. Germline V gives CDR1 SNHLY, CDR2 FYNNEI. V lost 5 bases, J lost 5 bases, and 8 bases stayed unmatched. CDR3 in amino acids: CASSFLAGVAETQYF. The CDR3 coding sequence is TGTGCCAGCAGTTTTCTAGCGGGAGTGGCTGAGACCCAGTACTTC. The full variable domain, with the rest looked up from reference TRBV2 and TRBJ2-5, is EPEVTQTPSHQVTQMGQEVILRCVPISNHLYFYWYRQILGQKVEFLVSFYNNEISEKSEIFDDQFSVERPDGSNFTLKIRSTKLEDSAMYFCASSFLAGVAETQYFGPGTRLLVL.

The chain carries TRBV12-5 and TRBJ1-1; tentative D call: TRBD1 (6 bases). This CDR3 contains 15 residues. Germline V lookup: CDR1 LGHNT, CDR2 FRNRAP. With 1 base removed from V and 1 base from J, the gap between germline ends came to 10 bases. CDR3 residues: CASGLATGKNTEAFF. The CDR3 bases are TGTGCTAGTGGTTTGGCGACAGGTAAGAACACTGAAGCTTTCTTT.

This clone has just one count. The V call is TRBV21-1, the J call TRBJ1-4. TRBV21-1 is marked as a pseudogene. The CDR3 has 17 residues. Here the CDR3 reads CASSFCKSGLCVEKLFF. For the CDR3, the DNA is TGTGCCAGCAGCTTCTGCAAGTCGGGACTCTGCGTCGAAAAACTGTTTTTT.

The rearrangement links TRBV7-8 to TRBJ2-3; a possible D gene is TRBD2 (7 bases). CDR1 is SGHVS and CDR2 is FQNEAQ in the germline V gene. This CDR3 is 17 amino acids long. The V end was cut by 1 base, the J end by 3 bases, with 17 bases between. CDR3 residues: CASSLGGGPRVTDTQYF. The CDR3 nucleotides are TGTGCCAGCAGCTTAGGGGGGGGCCCCAGAGTTACAGATACGCAGTATTTT.

CDR3 residues: CASSLPWDKAKNIQYF. The CDR3 DNA follows: TGTGCCAGTAGTCTCCCCTGGGACAAAGCCAAAAACATTCAGTACTTC. V and J are TRBV19 and TRBJ2-4; maybe TRBD1 (6 bases). Germline CDR1 is LNHDA and CDR2 is SQIVND (reference sequence). V was trimmed by 5 bases and J by 0 bases, leaving 14 bases between them. The CDR3 contains 16 residues. Complete variable domain (other parts from reference TRBV19 and TRBJ2-4): DGGITQSPKYLFRKEGQNVTLSCEQNLNHDAMYWYRQDPGQGLRLIYYSQIVNDFQKGDIAEGYSVSREKKESFPLTVTSAQKNPTAFYLCASSLPWDKAKNIQYFGAGTRLSVL.

This rearrangement joins TRBV6-4 to TRBJ2-5; no firm D call. Germline assignment: CDR1 MRHNA and CDR2 SNTAGT. V lost 2 bases and J lost 0, with 7 bases in between. CDR3 size: 14 residues. Here the CDR3 reads CASSDNKYQETQYF. In nucleotides, the CDR3 is TGTGCCAGCAGTGACAATAAGTACCAAGAGACCCAGTACTTC.

The gene calls are TRBV10-1 and TRBJ2-7, with D perhaps matching TRBD2 (7 bases). The CDR3 consists of 13 residues. Germline values: CDR1 WNHNN, CDR2 SYGVQD (reference sequence). Trimming left V 2 bases short and J 5 bases short, with 10 bases between. CDR3 residues: CASSEGGGDEQYF. The CDR3, as DNA: TGCGCCAGCAGTGAGGGAGGGGGGGACGAGCAGTACTTC.

V is TRBV6-6 and J is TRBJ1-1; the D gene is possibly TRBD1 (6 bases). This CDR3 spans 13 amino acids. V was pared by 6 bases and J by 9 bases, with 17 bases between. The germline V gene encodes CDR1 MNHNY and CDR2 SVGAGI (reference sequence). The CDR3 here is CASSRDPGTQAFF. CDR3 nucleotide sequence: TGTGCCAGCAGCCGCGACCCCGGGACACAAGCTTTCTTT.

This clone occurred once. J is TRBJ1-5 and V is TRBV7-2; 8 bases match TRBD1. Germline V gene lookup returns CDR1 SGHTA and CDR2 FQGNSA. Trimming took 4 bases from V and 2 from J; bases not matched to a gene: 1. The CDR3 consists of 14 residues. The CDR3 sequence: CASSSGQGNQPQHF. The CDR3 DNA is TGTGCCAGCAGCTCGGGACAGGGCAATCAGCCCCAGCATTTT.